These T cell receptor beta chains were read from a single sample in a study of response to subunit inactivated influenza vaccine. TCRdb re-called the RT-PCR reads with MiXCR, one entry per CDR3 protein. This sample has more than 550,000 distinct CDR3 sequences, with approximately 11% found just once. These same records also appear under a second study, on T cells expressing NK-cell markers.

The input for sequencing was PBMCs from blood, taken on the day of vaccination. These receptors were collected from a man aged 45-60 years who received an inactivated influenza vaccine. Both conserved end residues are part of each CDR3. The D gene is left open where the match is weak.

v_call	d_call	j_call	cdr3_aa
TRBV5-1	.	TRBJ2-2	CASAATNTGELFF
TRBV28	TRBD2	TRBJ2-3	CASSLLAGVFTDTQYF
TRBV28	TRBD2	TRBJ2-3	CASRMAGGVDTQYF
TRBV11-2	.	TRBJ2-7	CASSLDSNTYEQYF
TRBV6-2/TRBV6-3	.	TRBJ2-5	CASSYPSRELAETQYF
TRBV3-1	.	TRBJ1-1	CASSPDSTEAFF
TRBV11-1	.	TRBJ2-7	CASSLDRRAYEQYF
TRBV4-3	TRBD2	TRBJ2-3	CASSQERGGLTDTQYF
TRBV6-5	TRBD2	TRBJ2-3	CASTVLAGGSTDTQYF
TRBV5-1	TRBD1	TRBJ2-7	CASSWGQGRAYEQYF
TRBV10-3	TRBD2	TRBJ2-7	CATGLATEYEQYF
TRBV18	TRBD1	TRBJ2-1	CASSPRPGGLEQFF
TRBV12-3/TRBV12-4	.	TRBJ1-4	CASRRDGGNEKLFF
TRBV7-2	TRBD2	TRBJ2-1	CASSLAPSGTSEQFF
TRBV12-3/TRBV12-4	.	TRBJ1-6	CASSSGVGGSPLHF
TRBV5-6	.	TRBJ1-2	CASTMTRDYGYTF
TRBV12-3/TRBV12-4	.	TRBJ2-1	CASSPPGLASYNEQFF
TRBV5-6	.	TRBJ2-5	CASSLDGGQVTQYF
TRBV5-1	.	TRBJ1-4	CASSPGSTNEKLFF
TRBV7-8	.	TRBJ1-4	CASSLNQGATNEKLFF
TRBV29-1	.	TRBJ2-7	CSVRTETYEQYF
TRBV7-2	.	TRBJ2-3	CASIPGTITDTQYF